The 3 T cell receptor beta chains in this list originate from one sample, sequenced in a study of early T cells in non-severe SARS-CoV-2 infection. MiXCR was run by TCRdb on the 5' RACE reads, yielding one entry per CDR3 protein. In the table there are about 56,000 distinct CDR3 sequences, more than 9% of which are singletons. The sample was whole blood. The source of these receptors is an adult who was a healthcare worker with PCR-confirmed SARS-CoV-2 infection or an uninfected control (not recorded which).

This clonotype was counted at least ten times. CDR3 residues: CSVAYWQPGDEQYF. In nucleotides, the CDR3 is TGCAGCGTTGCTTATTGGCAGCCCGGAGACGAGCAGTACTTC. The V call is TRBV29-1, the J call TRBJ2-7, with D hard to call. Between the trimmed V and J ends, which lost 4 bases and 5 bases, there was a span of 18 bases. The CDR3 sequence is 14 residues long. CDR1 and CDR2 (germline): SQVTM, ANQGSEA.

This clonotype was counted ten times or more. The rearrangement links TRBV3-1 to TRBJ2-1; a possible D gene is TRBD1 (6 bases). Trimming took 4 bases from V and 2 from J, leaving 18 bases between them. Germline V gene data show CDR1 as LGHDT and CDR2 as YNNKEL (reference sequence). The CDR3 totals 17 residues. CDR3 loop: CASSPIVGQGTYNEQFF. The CDR3 bases are TGTGCCAGCAGCCCCATCGTAGGGCAGGGGACCTACAATGAGCAGTTCTTC.

The table lists this clonotype with many counts. Compared with germline, one end of the junction differs, possibly owing to a read error. The chain combines TRBV7-7 with TRBJ2-7; D perhaps matches TRBD2 (5 bases). CDR1 and CDR2 from the germline V gene are SSHAT and FNYEAQ (reference sequence). This CDR3 is 13 amino acids long. The CDR3 region is CASSLDPRGEQYF. Here the CDR3 DNA reads TGTGCTAGCAGCTTAGATCCACGGGGTGAGCAGTACTTC.